There are many counts of the clone carrying this T cell receptor (beta chain). This entry belongs to a study of regulatory T cells in long-lasting Graves disease. Overall study context: Patients with new Graves' disease had used antithyroid drugs below 3 months.

Time point specified: newly diagnosed GD, antithyroid drugs for less than 3 months. Researchers made the TCR library from RNA that was extracted from PBMCs. According to the study, TCR beta libraries were built with iRepertoire HTBI primers and CDR3-region Arm-PCR. Each CDR3 protein is one row after TCRdb ran MiXCR on the multiplex PCR reads. The sample records approximately 440,000 distinct CDR3 sequences, about a sixth being singletons. Looked up from germline, CDR1 is GTSNPN and CDR2 is SVGIG (reference sequence). The CDR3 contains 9 residues. The V gene lost 8 bases and the J gene lost 10 bases, with 10 bases spanning the gap. This same sample was also part of a study on T cells in Graves' hyperthyroidism and ophthalmopathy.

The TCR comes from a man in his forties with Graves disease. This sequence joins TRBV30 and TRBJ2-3; weak D call: TRBD2 (6 bases). The sample consisted of peripheral blood mononuclear cells (PBMCs), taken at new diagnosis, from a patient treated with antithyroid drugs. The CDR3 here is CAGGLSQYF. CDR3 DNA sequence: TGTGCCGGGGGACTTTCGCAGTATTTT.